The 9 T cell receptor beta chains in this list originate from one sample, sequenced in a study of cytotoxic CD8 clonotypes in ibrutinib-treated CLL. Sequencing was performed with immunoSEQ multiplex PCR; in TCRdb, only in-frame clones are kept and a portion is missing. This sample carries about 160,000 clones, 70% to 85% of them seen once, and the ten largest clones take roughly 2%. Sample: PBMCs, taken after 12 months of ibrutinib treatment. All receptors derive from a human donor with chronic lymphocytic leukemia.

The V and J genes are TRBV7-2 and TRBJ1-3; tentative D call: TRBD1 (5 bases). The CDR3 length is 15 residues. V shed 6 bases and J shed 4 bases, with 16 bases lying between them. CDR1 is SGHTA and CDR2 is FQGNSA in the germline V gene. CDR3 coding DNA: TGTGCCAGCAGTCTCAGGGCTATTAGAGGAAACACCATATATTTT. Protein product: CASSLRAIRGNTIYF.

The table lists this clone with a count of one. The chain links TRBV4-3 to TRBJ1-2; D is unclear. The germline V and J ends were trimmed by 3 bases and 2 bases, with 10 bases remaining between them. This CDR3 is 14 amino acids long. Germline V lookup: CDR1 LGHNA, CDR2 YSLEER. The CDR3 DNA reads TGCGCCAGCAGCCAGGGCCAGACCAACTATGGCTACACCTTC. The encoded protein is CASSQGQTNYGYTF.

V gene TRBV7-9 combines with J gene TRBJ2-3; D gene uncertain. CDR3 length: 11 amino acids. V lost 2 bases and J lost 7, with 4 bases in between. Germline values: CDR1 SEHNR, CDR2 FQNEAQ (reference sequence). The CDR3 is CASSLLYTQYF. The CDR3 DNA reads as TGTGCCAGCAGCTTATTATATACGCAGTATTTT.

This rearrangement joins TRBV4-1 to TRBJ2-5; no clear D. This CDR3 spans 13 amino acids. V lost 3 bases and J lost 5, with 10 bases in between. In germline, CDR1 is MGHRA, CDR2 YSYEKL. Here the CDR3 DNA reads TGCGCCAGCAGCCAGGGGTTGGTGGAGACCCAGTACTTC. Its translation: CASSQGLVETQYF.

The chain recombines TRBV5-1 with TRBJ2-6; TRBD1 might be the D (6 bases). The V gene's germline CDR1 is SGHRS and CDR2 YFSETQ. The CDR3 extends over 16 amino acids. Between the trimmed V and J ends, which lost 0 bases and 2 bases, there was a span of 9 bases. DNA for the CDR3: TGCGCCAGCAGCTTGGGGGGGCAGGCTGGGGCCAACGTCCTGACTTTC. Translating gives CASSLGGQAGANVLTF.

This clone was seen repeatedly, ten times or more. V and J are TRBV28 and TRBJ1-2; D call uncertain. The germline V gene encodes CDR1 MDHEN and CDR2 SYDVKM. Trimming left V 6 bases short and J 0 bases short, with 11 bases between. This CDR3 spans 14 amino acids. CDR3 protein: CASSYERANYGYTF. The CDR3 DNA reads TGTGCCAGCAGCTACGAGCGAGCTAACTATGGCTACACCTTC.

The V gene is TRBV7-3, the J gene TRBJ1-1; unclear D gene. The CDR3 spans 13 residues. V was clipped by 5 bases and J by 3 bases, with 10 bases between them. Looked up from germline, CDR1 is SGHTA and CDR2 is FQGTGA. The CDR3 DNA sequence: TGTGCCAGCAGCCCCGGACCAGACACTGAAGCTTTCTTT. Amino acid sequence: CASSPGPDTEAFF.

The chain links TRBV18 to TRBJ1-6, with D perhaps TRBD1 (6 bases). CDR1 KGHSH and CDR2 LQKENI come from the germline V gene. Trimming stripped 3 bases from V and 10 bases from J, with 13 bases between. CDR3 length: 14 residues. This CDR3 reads CASSPGAGESPLHF. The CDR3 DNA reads TGTGCCAGCTCACCTGGGGCAGGGGAGTCACCCCTCCACTTT.

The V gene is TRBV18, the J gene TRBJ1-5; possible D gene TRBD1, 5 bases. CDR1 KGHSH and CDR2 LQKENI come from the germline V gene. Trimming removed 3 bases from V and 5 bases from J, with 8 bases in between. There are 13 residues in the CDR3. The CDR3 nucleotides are TGTGCCAGCTCACCGAGCAGGGATCAGCCCCAGCATTTT. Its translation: CASSPSRDQPQHF.